Presented here are 19 T cell receptor beta chains from one specimen sequenced in a study of blood T cell repertoires in COVID-19. The protocol was immunoSEQ multiplex PCR, while the TCRdb copy is restricted to in-frame clones and leaves out a portion. The repertoire has about 260,000 clones, roughly 84% of them found once; the top ten carry 4.2%. The sequenced material came from peripheral blood. The receptors originated from a man aged 60-69 years with acute or convalescent COVID-19.

This chain uses TRBV28 with TRBJ1-6; 7 nucleotides agree with TRBD1. The V gene end was trimmed by 3 bases and the J gene end by 10 bases; junction bases not matched to a gene: 9. The CDR3 is made up of 15 amino acids. From germline, CDR1 is MDHEN and CDR2 SYDVKM. In nucleotides, the CDR3 is TGTGCCAGCAGTTTGGGACAGATTCTAAGATCACCCCTCCACTTT. Translating it yields CASSLGQILRSPLHF.

The rearrangement links TRBV16 to TRBJ1-2, with 7 nucleotides matching TRBD1. Looked up from germline, CDR1 is KGHSY and CDR2 is FQNENV. Germline trimming cut 0 bases from V and 0 bases from J; bases unmatched to any gene: 4. The CDR3 extends over 16 amino acids. The CDR3 loop reads CASSQSGTVSNYGYTF. In DNA form, the CDR3 reads TGTGCCAGCAGCCAATCGGGGACAGTTTCTAACTATGGCTACACCTTC.

The chain joins TRBV4-3 to TRBJ2-5; 10 bases are shared with TRBD2. This CDR3 region has 17 residues. Germline assignment: CDR1 LGHNA and CDR2 YSLEER. V was clipped by 1 base and J by 1 base; unmatched bases: 6. The CDR3 sequence: CASSQGFQREGQETQYF. The CDR3 DNA follows: TGCGCCAGCAGCCAAGGATTCCAGCGGGAGGGCCAAGAGACCCAGTACTTC.

The chain uses TRBV27 and TRBJ1-2; TRBD1 aligns across 10 bases. Unmatched junction bases numbered 9, after V lost 6 bases and J lost 5 bases. The germline gives CDR1 MNHEY, CDR2 SMNVEV (reference sequence). The CDR3 contains 15 residues. The CDR3 sequence: CASSPRTGGWYGYTF. As DNA, the CDR3 is TGTGCCAGCAGCCCCCGGACAGGGGGTTGGTATGGCTACACCTTC.

This chain connects TRBV9 to TRBJ1-3, with a tentative D call TRBD1 (5 bases). V gave up 4 bases and J gave up 2 bases, with 13 bases separating them. Germline V gene sequence: CDR1 SGDLS, CDR2 YYNGEE. The CDR3 runs to 15 residues. In DNA form, the CDR3 reads TGTGCCAGCAGCACCCAGCAGGGTGCTGGAAACACCATATATTTT. This sequence encodes CASSTQQGAGNTIYF.

This chain joins TRBV10-2 and TRBJ2-5; D is undetermined. Per germline, CDR1 WSHSY and CDR2 SAAADI. CDR3 length: 14 residues. V was pared by 3 bases and J by 2 bases, with 10 bases between. The CDR3 protein is CASSDENRQETQYF. CDR3 nucleotides: TGCGCCAGCAGTGATGAGAATAGACAAGAGACCCAGTACTTC.

The chain is built from TRBV10-3 and TRBJ2-2, with 11 bases aligning to TRBD1. The CDR3 spans 14 residues. J gave up 12 bases and V 2 bases, and 5 bases lay outside the gene matches. The germline gives CDR1 ENHRY, CDR2 SYGVKD. This CDR3 reads CAISEEDRGPKLFF. CDR3 sequence (DNA): TGTGCCATCAGTGAGGAGGACAGGGGGCCTAAGCTGTTTTTT.

The chain is built from TRBV2 and TRBJ2-3, with TRBD2 identical over 8 bases. The CDR3 covers 13 residues. V lost 7 bases and J lost 3; bases outside the gene matches: 3. Germline-derived CDR1 and CDR2 are SNHLY and FYNNEI. The CDR3 DNA sequence: TGTGCCAGCACCGCGGGGGGAACAGATACGCAGTATTTT. It encodes CASTAGGTDTQYF.

V usage is TRBV12-3 or TRBV12-4 and J usage is TRBJ1-3; D unresolved. The length of the CDR3 is 12 residues. The germline V and J ends were trimmed by 5 bases and 4 bases, with 6 bases remaining between them. The CDR3 loop is CASSPFGNTIYF. Written as DNA, the CDR3 is TGTGCCAGCAGTCCTTTCGGAAACACCATATATTTT.

The J gene is TRBJ1-2, the V gene TRBV2, with TRBD1 matching 8 bases. Germline V CDR1 and CDR2: SNHLY, FYNNEI. V gave up 3 bases and J gave up 4 bases; unmatched junction bases: 4. The CDR3 consists of 14 residues. For the CDR3, the DNA is TGTGCCAGCAGTGAGCAGGGGGCAAGCTATGGCTACACCTTC. Its translation: CASSEQGASYGYTF.

The chain carries TRBV29-1 and TRBJ1-4; D unclear. CDR3 length equals 15 residues. V shed 3 bases and J shed 0 bases, with 11 bases lying between them. Per the germline V gene, CDR1 is SQVTM and CDR2 is ANQGSEA. CDR3: CSVDLERATNEKLFF. The CDR3 nucleotides read TGCAGCGTTGACCTCGAGCGTGCAACTAATGAAAAACTGTTTTTT.

The chain uses TRBV5-8 and TRBJ2-1; D is unclear. Trimming took 0 bases from V and 7 from J, leaving 8 bases between them. The CDR3 sequence is 13 residues long. Germline CDR1 and CDR2: SGHTS and YDEGEE. CDR3 region: CASSLGLLNEQFF. The CDR3 nucleotides are TGTGCCAGCAGCTTGGGGCTTCTTAATGAGCAGTTCTTC.

The rearrangement uses TRBV13 and TRBJ2-2, with 7 bases fitting TRBD1. In germline, CDR1 is PRHDT, CDR2 FYEKMQ (reference sequence). CDR3 size: 15 residues. Trimming took 5 bases from V and 3 from J; bases not matched to a gene: 6. CDR3 DNA sequence: TGTGCCAGCAGCCCGGGACAGTTCCACACCGGGGAGCTGTTTTTT. Its translation: CASSPGQFHTGELFF.

This rearrangement joins TRBV29-1 to TRBJ1-2; D not certain. Per germline, CDR1 SQVTM and CDR2 ANQGSEA. CDR3 size: 14 residues. V dropped 7 bases and J dropped 8 bases, with 23 bases sitting between them. CDR3 in DNA: TGCAGCGCCCTTCAGCAGCTGGGGAGGAGCGGCTACACCTTC. This encodes CSALQQLGRSGYTF.

The rearrangement uses TRBV2 and TRBJ1-1, with 7 bases lining up with TRBD1. CDR1 is SNHLY and CDR2 is FYNNEI in the germline V gene. This CDR3 is 15 amino acids long. V shed 0 bases, J shed 3 bases, and the junction held 4 bases outside the gene matches. The CDR3 loop is CASSEAGQFDTEAFF. The CDR3 nucleotides read TGTGCCAGCAGTGAAGCGGGACAGTTCGACACTGAAGCTTTCTTT. Together with reference TRBV2 and TRBJ1-1, the CDR3 gives the full variable domain: EPEVTQTPSHQVTQMGQEVILRCVPISNHLYFYWYRQILGQKVEFLVSFYNNEISEKSEIFDDQFSVERPDGSNFTLKIRSTKLEDSAMYFCASSEAGQFDTEAFFGQGTRLTVV.

The chain links TRBV5-1 to TRBJ2-7; 9 nucleotides line up with TRBD2. CDR3 length: 14 amino acids. Losses at the gene ends were 1 base for V and 11 bases for J; bases not matched to a gene: 10. CDR1 SGHRS and CDR2 YFSETQ come from the germline V gene. CDR3 nucleotide sequence: TGCGCCAGCAGCTTGCCAGAGACTAGCGGCCACGAGTACTTC. It encodes CASSLPETSGHEYF.

The CDR3 sequence is CASSYQGGWTDTQYF. The CDR3 nucleotides read TGTGCCAGCAGTTACCAGGGAGGTTGGACAGATACGCAGTATTTT. The rearrangement uses TRBV6-5 and TRBJ2-3; perhaps TRBD2 as D (6 bases). The CDR3 runs to 15 residues. Looked up from germline, CDR1 is MNHEY and CDR2 is SVGAGI. Trimming left V 2 bases short and J 3 bases short, with 12 bases between.

Comments on this clone: Different DNA sequences within this sample yield the same CDR3. This chain joins TRBV18 and TRBJ2-1, with D unresolved. Looked up from germline, CDR1 is KGHSH and CDR2 is LQKENI. This CDR3 has 15 amino acids. V shed 1 base and J shed 4 bases, with 11 bases lying between them. This chain's CDR3 is CASSPLAASYNEQFF. The CDR3 DNA is TGTGCCAGCTCACCACTTGCGGCATCATACAATGAGCAGTTCTTC. Complete variable domain (other parts from reference TRBV18 and TRBJ2-1): NAGVMQNPRHLVRRRGQEARLRCSPMKGHSHVYWYRQLPEEGLKFMVYLQKENIIDESGMPKERFSAEFPKEGPSILRIQQVVRGDSAAYFCASSPLAASYNEQFFGPGTRLTVL.

This clone was observed a handful of times. The chain joins TRBV5-4 to TRBJ1-5; TRBD1 aligns across 8 bases. Germline V gives CDR1 SGHNT, CDR2 YYREEE (reference sequence). Trimming at V came to 4 bases and at J to 7 bases, leaving 7 bases not matched to a gene. The CDR3 runs to 14 residues. CDR3 sequence reads: CASSRQGAGQPQHF. The CDR3 DNA reads as TGTGCCAGCAGCCGTCAGGGGGCAGGGCAGCCCCAGCATTTT.